Following are 20 T cell receptor beta chains from one sample sequenced in a study of T-cell memory formation after mild COVID-19. TCRdb recomputed calls from the 5' RACE reads with MiXCR, one row per CDR3 protein. This sample has some 300,000 distinct CDR3 sequences, with around a fifth found just once. Sequencing was carried out using PBMCs or a T cell subset sorted from them (not recorded which). Receptor source: a man between 18 and 35 years old who had mild COVID-19 (a few samples of this study predate the infection). Cell type and time point are not known.

The chain combines TRBV7-9 with TRBJ2-2; D call uncertain. V was clipped by 1 base and J by 6 bases, with 9 bases between them. Germline CDR1 SEHNR, CDR2 FQNEAQ (reference sequence). CDR3 size: 14 residues. CDR3 nucleotide sequence: TGTGCCAGCAGCTTAGTTCTAGTCCCCGGGGAGCTGTTTTTT. Protein: CASSLVLVPGELFF.

The chain has TRBV6-6 and TRBJ2-2; perhaps TRBD1 as D (6 bases). Germline-derived CDR1 and CDR2 are MNHNY and SVGAGI (reference sequence). This CDR3 comprises 14 residues. Trimming removed 5 bases at V and 2 bases at J, with 9 bases between. CDR3 DNA sequence: TGTGCCAGCAGTATACAGGGAAACACCGGGGAGCTGTTTTTT. The encoded protein is CASSIQGNTGELFF.

This clonotype was counted only a few times. The chain combines TRBV21-1 with TRBJ2-7; the table gives TRBD1 as D, unverified against the DNA. TRBV21-1 is deemed a pseudogene. This CDR3 has 16 amino acids. The DNA for the CDR3 is TGTGCCAGCAGAAATAATGGCGGACAGGCGGGCAGGGAGCAGTACGTC. It specifies CASRNNGGQAGREQYV.

In its sample, this clonotype was seen a few times. The gene calls are TRBV20-1 and TRBJ1-1, with 9 bases lining up with TRBD1. This CDR3 has 15 residues. Per germline, CDR1 DFQATT and CDR2 SNEGSKA (reference sequence). The V and J ends lost 5 bases and 3 bases, in that order; junction bases with no gene match: 10. The CDR3 protein is CSALTGGNLDTEAFF. The CDR3 DNA reads TGCAGTGCTTTGACAGGGGGAAATTTAGACACTGAAGCTTTCTTT.

This clonotype showed up just a few times. CDR3 loop: CASSFLPSGTGGRRNSPLHF. The CDR3 DNA sequence: TGCGCCAGCAGCTTTCTCCCCTCCGGGACAGGGGGAAGGCGTAATTCACCCCTCCACTTT. The rearrangement links TRBV5-1 to TRBJ1-6; 11 nucleotides agree with TRBD1. The CDR3 covers 20 residues. Trimming took 2 bases from V and 6 from J; bases not matched to a gene: 16. CDR1 SGHRS and CDR2 YFSETQ come from the germline V gene.

V is TRBV20-1 and J is TRBJ2-7, with TRBD1 matching over 7 bases. The CDR3 is made up of 17 amino acids. J lost 2 bases, V lost 0 bases, and 13 bases had no gene match. Germline CDR1 is DFQATT and CDR2 is SNEGSKA (reference sequence). CDR3 sequence reads: CSAREDTRQGAPYEQYF. The CDR3 DNA reads TGCAGTGCTAGAGAGGACACCCGACAGGGTGCCCCCTACGAGCAGTACTTC.

The table lists this clonotype with a few counts. The V gene is TRBV12-3 or TRBV12-4, the J gene TRBJ2-3, with D perhaps TRBD1 (5 bases). The V gene lost 8 bases and the J gene lost 5 bases, with 5 bases spanning the gap. CDR3 length equals 10 residues. This CDR3 reads CASQGDTQYF. Here the CDR3 DNA reads TGTGCCAGCCAGGGAGATACGCAGTATTTT.

In this sample, this clonotype turned up a few times. This chain uses TRBV2 with TRBJ2-2, with 13 bases identical to TRBD2. The CDR3 has 15 residues. Looked up from germline, CDR1 is SNHLY and CDR2 is FYNNEI. After removal of 6 bases from V and 7 bases from J, the junction contained 5 bases not matched to a gene. The CDR3 sequence: CASREGLAGIGELFF. Here the CDR3 DNA reads TGTGCCAGCAGGGAGGGACTAGCGGGGATCGGGGAGCTGTTTTTT.

The gene calls are TRBV27 and TRBJ1-4, with 7 nucleotides matching TRBD1. This CDR3 is 15 amino acids long. Per the germline V gene, CDR1 is MNHEY and CDR2 is SMNVEV (reference sequence). The J segment lost 7 bases and the V segment lost 3 bases, leaving 8 bases of the junction unmatched. The CDR3 reads CASSFIDRVGEKLFF. The CDR3 nucleotides are TGTGCCAGCAGTTTTATTGACAGGGTTGGTGAAAAACTGTTTTTT.

This clonotype was counted between two and nine times. CDR3 sequence reads: CASSPEADWAPQHF. CDR3 bases: TGTGCCAGCAGCCCCGAGGCGGACTGGGCGCCCCAGCATTTT. The rearrangement joins TRBV7-2 to TRBJ1-5; D call uncertain. Germline assignment: CDR1 SGHTA and CDR2 FQGNSA. V shed 5 bases and J shed 9 bases, with 17 bases lying between them. The CDR3 sequence is 14 residues long.

The rearrangement links TRBV7-8 to TRBJ1-1; no clear D. Trimming stripped 8 bases from V and 7 bases from J, with 17 bases between. The CDR3 contains 13 residues. Germline V lookup: CDR1 SGHVS, CDR2 FQNEAQ. The CDR3 nucleotides are TGTGCCAGCTCCAAACTCCGGGCCTTTGAAGCTTTCTTT. Its protein product is CASSKLRAFEAFF. The full variable domain, in which reference TRBV7-8 and TRBJ1-1 provide the parts outside the CDR3, is GAGVSQSPRYKVAKRGQDVALRCDPISGHVSLFWYQQALGQGPEFLTYFQNEAQLDKSGLPSDRFFAERPEGSVSTLKIQRTQQEDSAVYLCASSKLRAFEAFFGQGTRLTVV.

This chain joins TRBV24-1 and TRBJ2-2; no firm D call. CDR1 is KGHDR, CDR2 SFDVKD, per germline. The CDR3 runs to 14 residues. V lost 7 bases and J 0 bases, leaving 8 bases between the germline ends. This CDR3 is CATRQNANTGELFF. The CDR3 region has the DNA TGTGCCACCAGACAGAACGCGAACACCGGGGAGCTGTTTTTT.

This clonotype was detected only a few times. The genes are TRBV4-3 and TRBJ1-6; D possibly corresponds to TRBD1 (6 bases). V lost 2 bases to trimming and J lost 19 bases, with 18 bases between them. The CDR3 runs 13 residues. The germline V gene has CDR1 LGHNA and CDR2 YSLEER. In nucleotides, the CDR3 is TGCGCCAGCAGCCAAAATAGGGGGAGTGAAGCTCACTTT. Amino acid sequence: CASSQNRGSEAHF.

V gene TRBV5-1 combines with J gene TRBJ1-2; TRBD1 matches at 7 bases. V was clipped by 3 bases and J by 8 bases; unmatched bases: 4. This CDR3 is built from 12 residues. Germline V gene sequence: CDR1 SGHRS, CDR2 YFSETQ. Here the CDR3 reads CASSYQGEGYTF. CDR3 nucleotide sequence: TGCGCCAGCAGCTATCAGGGGGAAGGCTACACCTTC.

This clonotype appeared a few times. The genes are TRBV7-9 and TRBJ1-2; D is undetermined. Germline V gives CDR1 SEHNR, CDR2 FQNEAQ (reference sequence). The CDR3 extends over 13 amino acids. V dropped 6 bases and J dropped 4 bases, with 12 bases sitting between them. The CDR3 region is CASSLTSFYGYTF. In nucleotides, the CDR3 is TGTGCCAGCAGTCTTACAAGTTTCTATGGCTACACCTTC.

Only a few counts were recorded for this clonotype. This chain connects TRBV4-3 to TRBJ1-3, with D perhaps matching TRBD1 (5 bases). The length of the CDR3 is 17 residues. Trimming stripped 0 bases from V and 0 bases from J, with 12 bases between. Germline lookup yields CDR1 LGHNA and CDR2 YSLEER. CDR3 coding DNA: TGCGCCAGCAGCCAAGAGATACAGGTCCACTCTGGAAACACCATATATTTT. Protein product: CASSQEIQVHSGNTIYF.

The rearrangement links TRBV20-1 to TRBJ2-7; weak D call: TRBD1 (6 bases). Germline V gene sequence: CDR1 DFQATT, CDR2 SNEGSKA (reference sequence). The CDR3 runs 13 residues. Between the trimmed V and J ends, which lost 6 bases and 3 bases, there was a span of 15 bases. The CDR3 nucleotides read TGCAGTGCCCGTCAGGGGACCAACTACGAGCAGTACTTC. Amino acids: CSARQGTNYEQYF.

The chain recombines TRBV5-1 with TRBJ1-1; D call uncertain. There are 15 residues in the CDR3. Germline CDR1 SGHRS, CDR2 YFSETQ. Trimming stripped 3 bases from V and 4 bases from J, with 16 bases between. The CDR3 protein is CASSWTDTGITEAFF. The CDR3 nucleotides are TGCGCCAGCAGCTGGACCGACACGGGAATCACTGAAGCTTTCTTT.

The CDR3 sequence: CASSYGGLGSKQYV. CDR3 nucleotide sequence: TGTGCCAGCAGTTACGGCGGTTTGGGGTCGAAACAGTACGTC. The chain carries TRBV6-6 and TRBJ2-7; D is undetermined. The ends were cut back, 2 bases at V and 10 bases at J, with 18 bases in the middle. CDR1 and CDR2 from the germline V gene are MNHNY and SVGAGI (reference sequence). CDR3 length: 14 residues.

The V call is TRBV5-1, the J call TRBJ2-1, with 7 bases aligning to TRBD1. The CDR3 length is 14 residues. V was clipped by 3 bases and J by 2 bases; unmatched bases: 2. CDR1 and CDR2 (germline): SGHRS, YFSETQ. In DNA, the CDR3 is TGCGCCAGCAGCTGGGACAGCCCCTACAATGAGCAGTTCTTC. Residues: CASSWDSPYNEQFF.